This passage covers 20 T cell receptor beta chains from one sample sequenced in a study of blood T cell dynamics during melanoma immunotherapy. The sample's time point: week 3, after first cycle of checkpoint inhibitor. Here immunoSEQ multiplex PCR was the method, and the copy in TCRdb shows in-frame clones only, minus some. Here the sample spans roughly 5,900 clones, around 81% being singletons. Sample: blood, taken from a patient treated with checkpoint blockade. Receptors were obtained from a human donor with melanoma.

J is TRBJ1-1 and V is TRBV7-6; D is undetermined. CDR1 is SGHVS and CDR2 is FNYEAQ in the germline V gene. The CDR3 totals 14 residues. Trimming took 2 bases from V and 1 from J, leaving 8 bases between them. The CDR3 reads CASSLRQGNTEAFF. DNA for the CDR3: TGTGCCAGCAGCTTACGGCAAGGGAACACTGAAGCTTTCTTT.

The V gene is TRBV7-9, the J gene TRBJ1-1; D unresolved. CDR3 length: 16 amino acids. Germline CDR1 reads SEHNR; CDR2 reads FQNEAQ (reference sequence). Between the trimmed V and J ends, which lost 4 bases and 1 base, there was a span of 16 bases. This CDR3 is CASSSPRRVPNTEAFF. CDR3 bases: TGTGCCAGCAGCTCACCACGTCGAGTTCCGAACACTGAAGCTTTCTTT.

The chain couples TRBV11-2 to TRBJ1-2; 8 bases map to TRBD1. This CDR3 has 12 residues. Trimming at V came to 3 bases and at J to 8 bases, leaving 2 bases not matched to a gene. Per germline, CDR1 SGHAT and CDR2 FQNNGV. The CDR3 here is CASSLSGGGYTF. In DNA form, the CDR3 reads TGTGCCAGCAGCTTGTCAGGGGGCGGCTACACCTTC.

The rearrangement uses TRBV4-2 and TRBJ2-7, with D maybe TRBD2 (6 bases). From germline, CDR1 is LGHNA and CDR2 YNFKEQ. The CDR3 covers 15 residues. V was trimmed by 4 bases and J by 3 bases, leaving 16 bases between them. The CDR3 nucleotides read TGTGCCAGCAGCCCTCGGAAGGAGGGTCTCTACGAGCAGTACTTC. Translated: CASSPRKEGLYEQYF.

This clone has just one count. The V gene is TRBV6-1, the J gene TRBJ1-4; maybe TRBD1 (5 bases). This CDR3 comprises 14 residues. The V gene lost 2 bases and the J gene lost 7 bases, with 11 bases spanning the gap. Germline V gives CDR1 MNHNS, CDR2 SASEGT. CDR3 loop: CASSEQRQSEKLFF. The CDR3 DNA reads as TGTGCCAGCAGTGAACAGCGACAGTCTGAAAAACTGTTTTTT.

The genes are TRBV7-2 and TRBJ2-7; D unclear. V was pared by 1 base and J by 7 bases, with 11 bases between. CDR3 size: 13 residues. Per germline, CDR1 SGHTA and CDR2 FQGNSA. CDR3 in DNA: TGTGCCAGCAGCTTAGTGGCCAGGCCGGAGCAGTACTTC. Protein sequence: CASSLVARPEQYF. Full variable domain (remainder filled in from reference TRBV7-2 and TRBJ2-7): GAGVSQSPSNKVTEKGKDVELRCDPISGHTALYWYRQSLGQGLEFLIYFQGNSAPDKSGLPSDRFSAERTGGSVSTLTIQRTQQEDSAVYLCASSLVARPEQYFGPGTRLTVT.

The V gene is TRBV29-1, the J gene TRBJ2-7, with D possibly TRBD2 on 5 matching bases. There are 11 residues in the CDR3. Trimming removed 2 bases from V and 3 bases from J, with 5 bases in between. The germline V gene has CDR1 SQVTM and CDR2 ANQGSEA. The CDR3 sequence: CSVESGYEQYF. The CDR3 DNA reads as TGCAGCGTTGAAAGCGGCTACGAGCAGTACTTC.

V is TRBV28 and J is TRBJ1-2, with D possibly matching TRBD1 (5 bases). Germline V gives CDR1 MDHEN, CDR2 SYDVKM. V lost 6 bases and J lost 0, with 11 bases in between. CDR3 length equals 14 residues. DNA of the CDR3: TGTGCCAGCAGCCACGACAGATCTAACTATGGCTACACCTTC. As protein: CASSHDRSNYGYTF.

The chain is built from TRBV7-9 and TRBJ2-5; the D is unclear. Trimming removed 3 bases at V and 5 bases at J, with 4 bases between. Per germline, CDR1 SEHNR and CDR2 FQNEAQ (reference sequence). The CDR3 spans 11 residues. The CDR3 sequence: CASSLVETQYF. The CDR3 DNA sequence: TGTGCCAGCAGCTTGGTGGAGACCCAGTACTTC.

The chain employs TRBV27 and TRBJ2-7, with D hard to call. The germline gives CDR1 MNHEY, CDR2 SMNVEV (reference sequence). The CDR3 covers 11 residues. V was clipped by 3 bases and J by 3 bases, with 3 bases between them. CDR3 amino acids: CASSFNYEQYF. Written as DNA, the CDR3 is TGTGCCAGCAGTTTTAACTACGAGCAGTACTTC.

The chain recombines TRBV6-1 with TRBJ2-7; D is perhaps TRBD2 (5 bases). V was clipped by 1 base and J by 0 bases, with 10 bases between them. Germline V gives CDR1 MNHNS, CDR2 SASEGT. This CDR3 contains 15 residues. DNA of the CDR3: TGTGCCAGCAGTGAAGAAGCGGTTAGCTCCTACGAGCAGTACTTC. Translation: CASSEEAVSSYEQYF.

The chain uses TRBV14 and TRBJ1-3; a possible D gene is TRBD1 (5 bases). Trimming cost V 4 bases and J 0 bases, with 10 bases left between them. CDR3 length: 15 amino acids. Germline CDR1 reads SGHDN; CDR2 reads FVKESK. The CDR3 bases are TGTGCCAGCAGCCTCCAGACAGCCTCTGGAAACACCATATATTTT. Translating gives CASSLQTASGNTIYF. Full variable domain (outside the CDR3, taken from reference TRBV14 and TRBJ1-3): EAGVTQFPSHSVIEKGQTVTLRCDPISGHDNLYWYRRVMGKEIKFLLHFVKESKQDESGMPNNRFLAERTGGTYSTLKVQPAELEDSGVYFCASSLQTASGNTIYFGEGSWLTVV.

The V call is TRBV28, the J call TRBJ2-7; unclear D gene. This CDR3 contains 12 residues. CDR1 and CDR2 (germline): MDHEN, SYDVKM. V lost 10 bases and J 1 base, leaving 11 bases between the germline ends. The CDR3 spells CATRTQSYEQYF. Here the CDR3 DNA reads TGTGCCACCCGGACCCAGTCCTACGAGCAGTACTTC.

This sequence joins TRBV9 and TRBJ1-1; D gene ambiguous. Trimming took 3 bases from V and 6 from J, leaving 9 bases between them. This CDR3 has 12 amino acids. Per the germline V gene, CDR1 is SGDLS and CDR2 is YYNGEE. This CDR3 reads CASSDARPEAFF. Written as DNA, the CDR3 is TGTGCCAGCAGCGACGCCCGCCCTGAAGCTTTCTTT.

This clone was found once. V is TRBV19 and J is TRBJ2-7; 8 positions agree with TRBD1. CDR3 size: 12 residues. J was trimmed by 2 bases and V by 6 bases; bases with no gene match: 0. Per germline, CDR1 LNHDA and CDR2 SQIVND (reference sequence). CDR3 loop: CASRDRAYEQYF. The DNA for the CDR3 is TGTGCCAGTAGGGACAGGGCCTACGAGCAGTACTTC.

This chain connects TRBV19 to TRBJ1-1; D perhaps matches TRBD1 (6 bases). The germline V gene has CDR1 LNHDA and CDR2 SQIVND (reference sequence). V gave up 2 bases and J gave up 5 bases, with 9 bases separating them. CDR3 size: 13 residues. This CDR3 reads CASSINRETEAFF. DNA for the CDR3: TGTGCCAGTAGTATAAACAGGGAAACTGAAGCTTTCTTT.

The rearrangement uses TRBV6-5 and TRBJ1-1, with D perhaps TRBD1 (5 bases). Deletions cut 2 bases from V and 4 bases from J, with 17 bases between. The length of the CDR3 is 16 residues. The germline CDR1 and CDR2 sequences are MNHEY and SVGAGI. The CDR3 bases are TGTGCCAGCAGTTACCCCGTGACAGATCGAAGCACTGAAGCTTTCTTT. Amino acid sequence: CASSYPVTDRSTEAFF.

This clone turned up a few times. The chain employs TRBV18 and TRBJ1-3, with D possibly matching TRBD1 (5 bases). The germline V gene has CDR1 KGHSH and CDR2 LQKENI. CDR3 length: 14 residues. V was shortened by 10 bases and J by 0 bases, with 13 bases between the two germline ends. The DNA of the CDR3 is TGTGCCACCGCGGGGCAGCCCTCTGGAAACACCATATATTTT. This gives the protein CATAGQPSGNTIYF.

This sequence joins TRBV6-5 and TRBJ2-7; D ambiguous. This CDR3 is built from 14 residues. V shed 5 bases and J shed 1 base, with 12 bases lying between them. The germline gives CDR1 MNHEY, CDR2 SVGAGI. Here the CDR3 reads CASSTPGRSYEQYF. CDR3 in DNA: TGTGCCAGCAGTACCCCCGGCCGGTCCTACGAGCAGTACTTC.

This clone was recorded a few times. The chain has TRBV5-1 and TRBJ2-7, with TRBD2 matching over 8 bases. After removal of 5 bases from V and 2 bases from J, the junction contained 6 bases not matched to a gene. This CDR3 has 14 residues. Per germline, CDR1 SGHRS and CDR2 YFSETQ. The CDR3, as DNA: TGCGCCAGCAGTTCGGGAGGGAACCCCTACGAGCAGTACTTC. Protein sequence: CASSSGGNPYEQYF.